These T cell receptor beta chains were read from a single sample in a study of blood T cell repertoires in COVID-19. The method was immunoSEQ multiplex PCR; TCRdb's version includes in-frame clones alone and lacks a portion of them. Of 60,000 to 65,000 clones in the sample, around four fifths are singletons; the top ten hold roughly 20%. The sequenced sample was peripheral blood. Every receptor here comes from an elderly woman with active or convalescent COVID-19. The CDR3 runs from the conserved cysteine through the conserved F or W. A D gene is named only where the DNA matches it firmly. Only part of the rows carry a size: once, few, many, or a class if the clone is expanded.

d_gene,v_gene,j_gene,abundance,CDR3aa,CDR3nt
NA,TRBV2,TRBJ1-1,NA,CASKSGLNTEAFF,TGTGCCAGCAAGTCAGGGTTGAACACTGAAGCTTTCTTT
NA,TRBV7-9,TRBJ2-7,NA,CASSLYYEQYF,TGTGCCAGCAGCTTATACTACGAGCAGTACTTC
NA,TRBV6-5,TRBJ1-6,NA,CASSDNFSALHF,TGTGCCAGCAGCGATAACTTCTCGGCCCTCCACTTT
NA,TRBV19,TRBJ2-7,NA,CASSNQGTYEQYF,TGTGCCAGTAGCAACCAGGGTACCTACGAGCAGTACTTC
TRBD2,TRBV7-9,TRBJ2-7,few,CASSRTSLSYEQYF,TGTGCCAGCAGCCGGACTAGTCTTTCCTACGAGCAGTACTTC
TRBD1,TRBV3-1/TRBV3-2,TRBJ1-2,NA,CASSQVDRGGDGYTF,TGTGCCAGCAGCCAAGTGGACAGGGGAGGTGATGGCTACACCTTC
NA,TRBV5-5,TRBJ2-1,NA,CASSTGSSYNEQFF,TGTGCCAGCAGCACGGGGAGCTCCTACAATGAGCAGTTCTTC
NA,TRBV4-1,TRBJ1-2,NA,CASSQQTENYGYTF,TGCGCCAGCAGCCAACAAACAGAGAACTATGGCTACACCTTC
TRBD1,TRBV5-4,TRBJ1-2,NA,CASSPPGQLRYNYGYTF,TGTGCCAGCAGCCCGCCGGGACAGCTCAGATATAACTATGGCTACACCTTC
NA,TRBV2,TRBJ2-2,NA,CASRYRVSTGELFF,TGTGCCAGCAGGTACAGGGTTTCCACCGGGGAGCTGTTTTTT
NA,TRBV6-5,TRBJ1-2,NA,CASRPGSYGYTF,TGTGCCAGCAGGCCCGGTAGCTATGGCTACACCTTC
TRBD1,TRBV15,TRBJ1-2,once,CATSRGGTGNADGYTF,TGTGCCACCAGCAGAGGGGGGACAGGGAATGCAGATGGCTACACCTTC
TRBD1,TRBV19,TRBJ1-6,NA,CASSIGQVWSPLHF,TGTGCCAGTAGTATTGGACAGGTATGGTCACCCCTCCACTTT
TRBD1,TRBV2,TRBJ1-1,NA,CATTRDRVLKNTEAFF,TGTGCCACCACCCGGGACAGGGTGCTAAAAAACACTGAAGCTTTCTTT
NA,TRBV5-5,TRBJ1-6,NA,CASSFGSLNSPLHF,TGTGCCAGCAGCTTTGGGAGTCTTAATTCACCCCTCCACTTT
NA,TRBV10-2,TRBJ1-2,medium-sized,CASHGLEGYTF,TGCGCCAGCCACGGACTGGAGGGCTACACCTTC
TRBD1,TRBV20-1,TRBJ1-1,NA,CSARGSAGGHF,TGCAGTGCTCGAGGGTCGGCAGGGGGCCACTTT
TRBD2,TRBV28,TRBJ2-7,NA,CASRSGGGSYEQYF,TGTGCCAGCAGGTCGGGAGGGGGCTCCTACGAGCAGTACTTC
NA,TRBV7-9,TRBJ2-7,NA,CASSNTGTRTPYEQYF,TGTGCCAGCAGCAATACCGGGACACGGACCCCCTACGAGCAGTACTTC
TRBD1,TRBV7-2,TRBJ1-3,few,CASSLTGTGIGNTIYF,TGTGCCAGCAGCCTCACCGGGACAGGGATCGGAAACACCATATATTTT
TRBD2,TRBV3-1/TRBV3-2,TRBJ2-7,NA,CASSRAGGHEQYF,TGTGCCAGCAGCCGTGCGGGGGGGCACGAGCAGTACTTC
TRBD1,TRBV3-1/TRBV3-2,TRBJ2-3,medium-sized,CASSQGTGYTDTQYF,TGTGCCAGCAGCCAAGGGACAGGGTACACAGATACGCAGTATTTT
NA,TRBV13,TRBJ2-1,NA,CASSAQRDTPYNEQFF,TGTGCCAGCAGCGCTCAGCGGGACACCCCCTACAATGAGCAGTTCTTC
NA,TRBV21-1,TRBJ1-2,NA,CASSIRPEQVCGYTF,TGTGCCAGCAGCATCCGTCCAGAACAGGTCTGTGGCTACACCTTC
TRBD1,TRBV7-9,TRBJ2-1,NA,CASSGRDSRIYNEQFF,TGTGCCAGCAGCGGACGGGACAGCCGTATCTACAATGAGCAGTTCTTC
TRBD1,TRBV7-9,TRBJ1-5,NA,CASSPGQGDSNQPQHF,TGTGCCAGCAGCCCAGGACAGGGGGATAGCAATCAGCCCCAGCATTTT
NA,TRBV5-4,TRBJ1-2,NA,CASSFGNYGYTF,TGTGCCAGCAGCTTCGGGAACTATGGCTACACCTTC
NA,TRBV5-8,TRBJ1-1,NA,CASSLGLRDTEAFF,TGTGCCAGCAGCTTGGGTCTCAGGGACACTGAAGCTTTCTTT
TRBD2,TRBV29-1,TRBJ2-3,NA,CSVEASGWGKDTQYF,TGCAGCGTTGAGGCTAGCGGATGGGGAAAAGATACGCAGTATTTT
NA,TRBV11-2,TRBJ1-2,few,CASSLLGPNYGYTF,TGTGCCAGCAGCTTATTGGGCCCGAACTATGGCTACACCTTC
NA,TRBV29-1,TRBJ2-7,NA,CSVLGGTSSYEQYF,TGCAGCGTTTTGGGAGGAACGTCATCCTACGAGCAGTACTTC
NA,TRBV5-1,TRBJ2-2,NA,CASSPRGSGTTGELFF,TGCGCCAGCAGTCCCCGGGGGTCGGGGACCACCGGGGAGCTGTTTTTT
TRBD2,TRBV3-1/TRBV3-2,TRBJ2-3,once,CASSRKAGGLTDTQYF,TGTGCCAGCAGCCGAAAAGCGGGGGGGCTAACAGATACGCAGTATTTT
NA,TRBV6-5,TRBJ1-1,few,CASSKIPGGNPEAFF,TGTGCCAGCAGCAAAATTCCCGGGGGAAACCCTGAAGCTTTCTTT
NA,TRBV3-1/TRBV3-2,TRBJ1-5,NA,CASSQDHNQPQHF,TGTGCCAGCAGCCAAGACCATAATCAGCCCCAGCATTTT
TRBD1,TRBV27,TRBJ1-1,NA,CASRTLGTGATEAFF,TGTGCCAGCAGGACCCTAGGGACAGGGGCTACTGAAGCTTTCTTT
NA,TRBV29-1,TRBJ2-1,once,CSVEFSGREQFF,TGCAGCGTTGAGTTCTCGGGTCGTGAGCAGTTCTTC
TRBD1,TRBV24-1,TRBJ2-5,NA,CATSDPRTGGETQYF,TGTGCCACCAGTGATCCCAGGACAGGGGGGGAGACCCAGTACTTC
TRBD2,TRBV4-2,TRBJ2-7,NA,CASSQGLSGGLSYEQYF,TGTGCCAGCAGCCAAGGACTTAGCGGGGGACTATCCTACGAGCAGTACTTC
NA,TRBV18,TRBJ2-3,NA,CASHGLASTDTQYF,TGTGCCAGCCATGGACTGGCTAGCACAGATACGCAGTATTTT
NA,TRBV19,TRBJ1-1,once,CASGMTENTEAFF,TGTGCCAGTGGAATGACAGAAAACACTGAAGCTTTCTTT
TRBD1,TRBV2,TRBJ2-5,NA,CASSEAGQIKNQETQYF,TGTGCCAGCAGTGAAGCGGGACAGATTAAAAACCAAGAGACCCAGTACTTC
TRBD1,TRBV19,TRBJ1-2,NA,CASSMGQGIGYTF,TGTGCCAGTAGCATGGGACAGGGGATCGGCTACACCTTC
TRBD1,TRBV14,TRBJ1-1,NA,CASSARTGWYGNTEAFF,TGTGCCAGCAGCGCAAGGACAGGGTGGTATGGGAACACTGAAGCTTTCTTT
TRBD2,TRBV19,TRBJ2-3,NA,CASSLWGLAGGPTDTQYF,TGTGCCAGTAGTCTCTGGGGACTAGCGGGGGGACCCACAGATACGCAGTATTTT
NA,TRBV5-4,TRBJ2-7,NA,CASSSQGYEQYF,TGTGCCAGCAGCTCCCAGGGCTACGAGCAGTACTTC
TRBD2,TRBV6-5,TRBJ2-1,NA,CASSYSSGGVNEQFF,TGTGCCAGCAGTTATAGCAGCGGGGGGGTCAATGAGCAGTTCTTC
NA,TRBV5-1,TRBJ1-2,NA,CASSLGGTGYGYTF,TGCGCCAGCAGCTTGGGGGGTACAGGGTATGGCTACACCTTC
NA,TRBV5-6,TRBJ1-4,few,CASSLATDEKLFF,TGTGCCAGCAGCTTGGCCACGGATGAAAAACTGTTTTTT
TRBD1,TRBV7-9,TRBJ1-1,NA,CASSLRQGNTEAFF,TGTGCCAGCAGCTTGCGACAGGGGAACACTGAAGCTTTCTTT
NA,TRBV3-1/TRBV3-2,TRBJ2-5,NA,CASSQDPSSETQYF,TGTGCCAGCAGCCAAGACCCTAGCAGTGAGACCCAGTACTTC
NA,TRBV2,TRBJ2-7,few,CASSPFDSDAYYEQYF,TGTGCCAGCAGTCCTTTTGACAGTGACGCGTACTACGAGCAGTACTTC
NA,TRBV15,TRBJ2-1,NA,CATSHRVGYNEQFF,TGTGCCACCAGCCACAGGGTGGGGTACAATGAGCAGTTCTTC